The 30 T cell receptor beta chains in this list originate from one sample, sequenced in a study of T cell responses to AZD1222 COVID-19 vaccine. The repertoire was sequenced with immunoSEQ multiplex PCR; TCRdb's copy has only in-frame clones and lacks some. The sample contains roughly 33,000 clones, 70% to 80% of which appear only once. The source was peripheral blood, collected 28 days after the second AZD1222 dose. The source is an adult who received the AZD1222 COVID-19 vaccine.

This sequence joins TRBV6-1 and TRBJ2-4; D may be TRBD1 or TRBD2 (5 bases each). The CDR3 is 13 amino acids. From germline, CDR1 is MNHNS and CDR2 SASEGT. V was trimmed by 0 bases and J by 6 bases, leaving 6 bases between them. CDR3 residues: CASSEAGGNIQYF. The CDR3 DNA reads TGTGCCAGCAGTGAAGCTGGGGGAAACATTCAGTACTTC.

This chain joins TRBV9 and TRBJ2-1; D is ambiguous. CDR3 length: 15 residues. V lost 2 bases to trimming and J lost 4 bases, with 13 bases between them. Germline V gene data show CDR1 as SGDLS and CDR2 as YYNGEE. The DNA of the CDR3 is TGTGCCAGCAGCGTTGAGCTACGCGAGTACAATGAGCAGTTCTTC. Translating gives CASSVELREYNEQFF.

The V gene is TRBV5-8, the J gene TRBJ2-7; possibly TRBD1 for D (6 bases). Germline CDR1 is SGHTS and CDR2 is YDEGEE. Trimming took off 4 bases at V and 5 bases at J, with 16 bases between the two ends. The CDR3 has 14 amino acids. This CDR3 is CASSLTPAGDEQYV. The CDR3 DNA reads TGTGCCAGCAGCCTCACCCCCGCAGGGGACGAGCAGTACGTC.

For the CDR3, the DNA is TGTGCCAGCAGTGAAGCGGGCAGGGGGCGGTCACCCCTCCACTTT. The encoded protein is CASSEAGRGRSPLHF. The V call is TRBV6-1, the J call TRBJ1-6; TRBD1 matches at 8 bases. The V and J ends lost 0 bases and 10 bases, in that order; junction bases with no gene match: 5. The length of the CDR3 is 15 residues. CDR1 and CDR2 from the germline V gene are MNHNS and SASEGT.

The J gene is TRBJ2-6, the V gene TRBV3-1 (or the pseudogene TRBV3-2); no definite D call. Germline V gives CDR1 LGHDT, CDR2 YNNKEL (reference sequence). CDR3 size: 15 residues. V lost 1 base, J lost 1 base, and 5 bases lay in between. CDR3 DNA: TGTGCCAGCAGCCAAGCTGGGTCTGGGGCCAACGTCCTGACTTTC. Residues: CASSQAGSGANVLTF.

V usage is TRBV7-9 and J usage is TRBJ2-1; 9 bases align to TRBD2. Trimming took 4 bases from V and 2 from J; bases not matched to a gene: 9. Looked up from germline, CDR1 is SEHNR and CDR2 is FQNEAQ (reference sequence). The CDR3 has 17 residues. The CDR3 loop reads CASSSAHGLAPYNEQFF. CDR3 bases: TGTGCCAGCAGCTCAGCGCATGGACTAGCGCCCTACAATGAGCAGTTCTTC.

The CDR3 loop reads CASSANLGQGYGEQYF. The DNA for the CDR3 is TGTGCCAGCAGCGCAAATCTCGGACAGGGGTATGGCGAGCAGTACTTC. The chain joins TRBV5-4 to TRBJ2-7; 9 bases line up with TRBD1. Germline V gene sequence: CDR1 SGHNT, CDR2 YYREEE (reference sequence). V dropped 4 bases and J dropped 6; count of bases not matched to a gene: 14. This CDR3 is built from 16 residues.

The chain uses TRBV12-3 or TRBV12-4 and TRBJ1-2; the D is unclear. The CDR3 is 13 amino acids. The ends were cut back, 7 bases at V and 4 bases at J, with 13 bases in the middle. The CDR3 protein is CASTLGGGYGYTF. The CDR3 DNA follows: TGTGCCAGCACCTTAGGCGGCGGCTATGGCTACACCTTC.

The chain couples TRBV7-2 to TRBJ2-7, with D possibly TRBD1 on 5 matching bases. The V and J ends lost 1 base and 3 bases respectively, with 10 bases between them. The CDR3 length is 14 residues. Germline values: CDR1 SGHTA, CDR2 FQGNSA. DNA of the CDR3: TGTGCCAGCAGCTTAGAAAGGGGATACTACGAGCAGTACTTC. Protein sequence: CASSLERGYYEQYF.

The genes are TRBV19 and TRBJ1-3; a possible D gene is TRBD1 (6 bases). The CDR3 covers 19 residues. Trimming pared 7 bases from V and 3 bases from J, leaving 28 bases between. Germline V gene data show CDR1 as LNHDA and CDR2 as SQIVND (reference sequence). Written as DNA, the CDR3 is TGTGCCAGTACCCCTCAGTATCTCGACAGGCTACAGGGTGGAAACACCATATATTTT. Amino acid sequence: CASTPQYLDRLQGGNTIYF.

Only one count was recorded for this clone. Written as DNA, the CDR3 is TGTGCCAGCAGCTTAGGTCCAGGGGGAGGCTATGGCTACACCTTC. Its translation is CASSLGPGGGYGYTF. The chain uses TRBV7-8 and TRBJ1-2; 7 nucleotides match TRBD1. The CDR3 consists of 15 residues. The germline V gene encodes CDR1 SGHVS and CDR2 FQNEAQ. The J segment lost 4 bases and the V segment lost 1 base, leaving 6 bases of the junction unmatched.

V and J are TRBV5-6 and TRBJ1-2; D unclear. From germline, CDR1 is SGHDT and CDR2 YYEEEE. CDR3 size: 16 residues. With 0 bases removed from V and 0 bases from J, the gap between germline ends came to 12 bases. CDR3 residues: CASSLDVGRANYGYTF. The CDR3 bases are TGTGCCAGCAGCTTGGATGTGGGCAGAGCTAACTATGGCTACACCTTC.

J is TRBJ1-6 and V is TRBV29-1; D may be TRBD1 (5 bases). V lost 7 bases, J lost 16 bases, and 17 bases lay in between. CDR1 and CDR2 from the germline V gene are SQVTM and ANQGSEA. CDR3 length: 11 residues. The DNA for the CDR3 is TGCAGCGGGCTCTCTGACAGTGGGCTCCACTTT. The encoded protein is CSGLSDSGLHF.

This chain connects TRBV7-9 to TRBJ1-2; D not certain. The CDR3 has 14 residues. Looked up from germline, CDR1 is SEHNR and CDR2 is FQNEAQ (reference sequence). Trimming pared 2 bases from V and 6 bases from J, leaving 13 bases between. Here the CDR3 reads CASSLLGGLDGYTF. CDR3 sequence (DNA): TGTGCCAGCAGCTTATTGGGAGGCCTGGATGGCTACACCTTC.

The chain uses TRBV4-3 and TRBJ2-2; no definite D call. The V end was cut by 5 bases, the J end by 1 base, with 5 bases between. The CDR3 length is 13 residues. CDR1 is LGHNA, CDR2 YSLEER, per germline. In nucleotides, the CDR3 is TGCGCCAGCAGCTCCATGAACACCGGGGAGCTGTTTTTT. It translates to CASSSMNTGELFF.

This chain connects TRBV15 to TRBJ2-4; tentative D call: TRBD1 (5 bases). V was trimmed by 7 bases and J by 0 bases, leaving 19 bases between them. Germline CDR1 LNHNV, CDR2 YYDKDF (reference sequence). The CDR3 covers 17 residues. CDR3 in amino acids: CATTRGGDRAAKNIQYF. CDR3 nucleotide sequence: TGTGCCACCACTAGGGGTGGCGATAGGGCAGCCAAAAACATTCAGTACTTC. The full variable domain, rest sourced from reference TRBV15 and TRBJ2-4, is DAMVIQNPRYQVTQFGKPVTLSCSQTLNHNVMYWYQQKSSQAPKLLFHYYDKDFNNEADTPDNFQSRRPNTSFCFLDIRSPGLGDTAMYLCATTRGGDRAAKNIQYFGAGTRLSVL.

This chain joins TRBV27 and TRBJ2-2; the match to TRBD2 covers 11 bases. Germline CDR1 is MNHEY and CDR2 is SMNVEV (reference sequence). The CDR3 totals 17 residues. V shed 4 bases and J 5 bases; nucleotides not matched to a gene: 9. CDR3 sequence (DNA): TGTGCCAGCAGTTCGCGGACTAGCGGGTTGGGTACCGGGGAGCTGTTTTTT. It translates to CASSSRTSGLGTGELFF.

The chain carries TRBV11-3 and TRBJ2-5, with 7 bases that match TRBD2. The CDR3 runs 14 residues. Germline values: CDR1 SGHNT, CDR2 YENEEA. J was trimmed by 2 bases and V by 2 bases; bases with no gene match: 2. The CDR3 nucleotides are TGTGCCAGCAGCTTAAGCGGGGAACAAGAGACCCAGTACTTC. As protein: CASSLSGEQETQYF.

The chain employs TRBV19 and TRBJ1-5; the D gene is possibly TRBD1 (5 bases). V shed 6 bases and J shed 0 bases, with 12 bases lying between them. Germline V gene data show CDR1 as LNHDA and CDR2 as SQIVND (reference sequence). The CDR3 length is 15 residues. CDR3 amino acids: CASRVVDNSNQPQHF. In DNA form, the CDR3 reads TGTGCCAGTAGAGTTGTGGACAATAGCAATCAGCCCCAGCATTTT.

This clone appeared a few times. This chain uses TRBV7-2 with TRBJ1-6, with a weak D call TRBD1 (6 bases). Germline V lookup: CDR1 SGHTA, CDR2 FQGNSA. The ends were cut back, 4 bases at V and 17 bases at J, with 18 bases in the middle. The CDR3 covers 13 residues. CDR3 in amino acids: CASSSTPGALIHF. As DNA, the CDR3 is TGTGCCAGCAGCTCGACCCCAGGGGCCCTAATCCACTTT.

J is TRBJ2-7 and V is TRBV24-1, with 8 bases fitting TRBD1. CDR3 length equals 15 residues. Trimming removed 3 bases from V and 5 bases from J; junction bases left unmatched: 8. Per the germline V gene, CDR1 is KGHDR and CDR2 is SFDVKD. The CDR3 spells CATSDPRTGNNEQYF. The CDR3 bases are TGTGCCACCAGTGATCCGCGGACAGGGAACAACGAGCAGTACTTC.

The CDR3 sequence: CASSKAPALLARPSSTDTQYF. DNA for the CDR3: TGTGCCAGCAGCAAAGCGCCCGCCCTCCTAGCGAGGCCCTCTAGCACAGATACGCAGTATTTT. The V and J genes are TRBV21-1 and TRBJ2-3; the table's TRBD2 call for D was not verified on the DNA. TRBV21-1 is annotated as a pseudogene. The CDR3 has 21 amino acids.

CDR3: CASSVETAGDTQYF. The CDR3 region has the DNA TGTGCCAGCAGCGTAGAGACAGCGGGGGATACGCAGTATTTT. The rearrangement joins TRBV9 to TRBJ2-3; 7 bases are a match to TRBD2. J gave up 6 bases and V 0 bases, and 4 bases lay outside the gene matches. The CDR3 has 14 residues. Germline V gene sequence: CDR1 SGDLS, CDR2 YYNGEE.

The V call is TRBV29-1, the J call TRBJ1-2, with D unclear. Per germline, CDR1 SQVTM and CDR2 ANQGSEA. The CDR3 sequence is 12 residues long. Trimming took 4 bases from V and 4 from J, leaving 10 bases between them. The CDR3 reads CSVALLSYGYTF. The CDR3 DNA reads TGCAGCGTTGCTTTGTTGAGCTATGGCTACACCTTC. Variable domain in full (rest from reference TRBV29-1 and TRBJ1-2): SAVISQKPSRDICQRGTSLTIQCQVDSQVTMMFWYRQQPGQSLTLIATANQGSEATYESGFVIDKFPISRPNLTFSTLTVSNMSPEDSSIYLCSVALLSYGYTFGSGTRLTVV.

The V call is TRBV7-2, the J call TRBJ2-5; unclear D gene. In germline, CDR1 is SGHTA, CDR2 FQGNSA. The V end lost 0 bases, the J end lost 0 bases, and 5 bases lay between the germline ends. This CDR3 region has 14 residues. This chain's CDR3 is CASSLAQYQETQYF. CDR3 nucleotides: TGTGCCAGCAGCTTAGCTCAGTACCAAGAGACCCAGTACTTC.

The chain combines TRBV28 with TRBJ2-1, with 9 bases lining up with TRBD1. Germline V gene lookup returns CDR1 MDHEN and CDR2 SYDVKM. J lost 7 bases, V lost 8 bases, and 6 bases had no gene match. This CDR3 has 13 residues. CDR3 protein: CASRGQGKNEQFF. The CDR3 DNA sequence: TGTGCCAGCCGAGGACAGGGGAAGAATGAGCAGTTCTTC.

V usage is TRBV9 and J usage is TRBJ2-1; D remains unclear. CDR1 and CDR2 (germline): SGDLS, YYNGEE. The CDR3 extends over 15 amino acids. Between the trimmed V and J ends, which lost 0 bases and 8 bases, there was a span of 15 bases. The CDR3 bases are TGTGCCAGCAGCGTAGGGTTTTCCGTCCGGGATGAGCAGTTCTTC. It yields the protein CASSVGFSVRDEQFF.

The chain has TRBV2 and TRBJ1-1; D may be TRBD1 (5 bases). The CDR3 is made up of 11 amino acids. V was pared by 8 bases and J by 12 bases, with 16 bases between. Germline V gene data show CDR1 as SNHLY and CDR2 as FYNNEI. The CDR3 loop is CASGDGEKPFF. CDR3 DNA: TGTGCCAGCGGGGACGGGGAAAAGCCTTTCTTT.

The J gene is TRBJ1-2, the V gene TRBV6-8, with 9 bases lining up with TRBD1. V shed 8 bases and J 2 bases; nucleotides not matched to a gene: 6. Germline values: CDR1 MNHGY, CDR2 SAAAGT. This CDR3 contains 14 residues. CDR3 in DNA: TGTGCCAGCGACATGGACAGGGGAAACTATGGCTACACCTTC. Translated, it gives CASDMDRGNYGYTF.

The chain recombines TRBV6-5 with TRBJ2-1; D may be TRBD1 (5 bases). The length of the CDR3 is 15 residues. The V end was cut by 7 bases, the J end by 8 bases, with 21 bases between. Per the germline V gene, CDR1 is MNHEY and CDR2 is SVGAGI. The CDR3 is CASTQLRGKVDEQFF. The CDR3 nucleotides read TGTGCCAGCACCCAACTAAGGGGCAAGGTGGATGAGCAGTTCTTC.